This T cell receptor (beta chain) was profiled in a study of CD4 T cells in relation to SARS-CoV-2 and coronaviruses. General observations from the study: In roughly 60% of donors, memory CD4+ clonotypes crossrecognized SARS-CoV-2 and at least one common cold coronavirus spike.

As for this clone: What it recognizes is unknown.

Profiled with immunoSEQ multiplex PCR; TCRdb holds only in-frame clones, not every one. This table holds some 35,000 clones, approximately 87% found once. CDR1 and CDR2 from the germline V gene are SEHNR and FQNEAQ (reference sequence). V lost 1 base, J lost 5 bases, and 9 bases lay in between. The CDR3 has 14 amino acids. V gene TRBV7-9 combines with J gene TRBJ2-1, with D tentatively TRBD1 (5 bases). This TCR was sampled from an adult with COVID-19. Sequences were obtained from memory CD4+ T cells from PBMCs. As DNA, the CDR3 is TGTGCCAGCAGCTTAGGACAGCACAACAATGAGCAGTTCTTC. Its translation is CASSLGQHNNEQFF.